Shown below are 26 T cell receptor beta chains from a single sample sequenced in a study of blood T cells in healthy people across ages. A sample-barcoded 5' primer and a J-beta primer mix were used in a second PCR of about 7 to 11 cycles. TCRdb used MiXCR to reprocess the 5' RACE reads, holding one entry per CDR3 protein. The sample consists of approximately 900,000 distinct CDR3 sequences, around 29% of them appearing once. The same sample was also studied in work on T cells of mothers and their children.

Sequencing was carried out using blood. The origin of the receptors is a woman aged 40 to 49 in good health.

There are a few counts of this clonotype. The chain is built from TRBV3-1 and TRBJ1-5; 7 bases map to TRBD1. V trimming: 4 bases; J trimming: 5 bases; junction bases outside the gene matches: 11. Germline V gives CDR1 LGHDT, CDR2 YNNKEL (reference sequence). CDR3 size: 16 residues. CDR3 sequence reads: CASSRLPTGADQPQHF. CDR3 nucleotides: TGTGCCAGCAGCCGACTCCCCACAGGGGCCGATCAGCCCCAGCATTTT. Together with reference TRBV3-1 and TRBJ1-5, the CDR3 gives the full variable domain: DTAVSQTPKYLVTQMGNDKSIKCEQNLGHDTMYWYKQDSKKFLKIMFSYNNKELIINETVPNRFSPKSPDKAHLNLHINSLELGDSAVYFCASSRLPTGADQPQHFGDGTRLSIL.

This clonotype was observed a handful of times. The chain employs TRBV29-1 and TRBJ2-1; 13 bases align to TRBD2. Germline trimming cut 6 bases from V and 0 bases from J; bases unmatched to any gene: 5. This CDR3 is 16 amino acids long. Germline V gene sequence: CDR1 SQVTM, CDR2 ANQGSEA. The CDR3 is CSVGTSGVASYNEQFF. Here the CDR3 DNA reads TGCAGCGTGGGGACTAGCGGGGTCGCCTCCTACAATGAGCAGTTCTTC.

The V call is TRBV2, the J call TRBJ2-1; 8 bases line up with TRBD2. V lost 6 bases and J lost 3; bases outside the gene matches: 4. Germline CDR1 SNHLY, CDR2 FYNNEI. This CDR3 is 14 amino acids long. The DNA of the CDR3 is TGTGCCAGCAGCGGGGGGGCCGGCTACAATGAGCAGTTCTTC. Protein product: CASSGGAGYNEQFF.

This clonotype was seen a handful of times. The chain is built from TRBV28 and TRBJ2-7; D ambiguous. V dropped 8 bases and J dropped 2 bases, with 16 bases sitting between them. The CDR3 runs to 14 residues. The germline gives CDR1 MDHEN, CDR2 SYDVKM. The CDR3 DNA reads as TGTGCCAGCCAATTGGTGGCCGAAGCCTACGAGCAGTACTTC. Its protein is CASQLVAEAYEQYF.

The rearrangement links TRBV5-1 to TRBJ1-1; 7 bases match TRBD1. The germline V gene has CDR1 SGHRS and CDR2 YFSETQ. CDR3 length: 15 amino acids. V was pared by 4 bases and J by 0 bases, with 6 bases of the junction left unmatched. DNA for the CDR3: TGCGCCAGCAGCAACCCGGGACAGTTGAACACTGAAGCTTTCTTT. It translates to CASSNPGQLNTEAFF.

This clonotype has more than one count but fewer than ten. This sequence joins TRBV5-1 and TRBJ1-4; D is unresolved. Germline-derived CDR1 and CDR2 are SGHRS and YFSETQ. CDR3 size: 16 residues. V gave up 0 bases and J gave up 4 bases, with 13 bases separating them. CDR3 protein: CASSLDPGTRNEKLFF. The CDR3 DNA is TGCGCCAGCAGCTTGGATCCCGGCACACGTAATGAAAAACTGTTTTTT.

V is TRBV12-3 or TRBV12-4 and J is TRBJ1-5; maybe TRBD1 (5 bases). V lost 7 bases and J 3 bases, leaving 16 bases between the germline ends. The CDR3 totals 15 residues. The CDR3 sequence: CASKLGRPFNQPQHF. For the CDR3, the DNA is TGTGCCAGCAAGTTGGGACGGCCCTTCAATCAGCCCCAGCATTTT.

V and J are TRBV5-6 and TRBJ1-6; maybe TRBD1 (5 bases). CDR1 and CDR2 (germline): SGHDT, YYEEEE. V lost 4 bases to trimming and J lost 7 bases, with 12 bases between them. The CDR3 runs 14 residues. In DNA form, the CDR3 reads TGTGCCAGCAGCGGGGCCCCTCCGAATTCACCCCTCCACTTT. Its translation: CASSGAPPNSPLHF.

The rearrangement joins TRBV27 to TRBJ2-7; TRBD1 matches 8 bases. J lost 4 bases, V lost 5 bases, and 16 bases had no gene match. Per the germline V gene, CDR1 is MNHEY and CDR2 is SMNVEV (reference sequence). This CDR3 has 17 residues. CDR3 amino acids: CASSPNRTGFSPYEQYF. The CDR3 DNA reads as TGTGCCAGCAGTCCGAATCGGACAGGGTTTTCCCCATACGAGCAGTACTTC.

This clonotype was found a few times. The genes are TRBV6-2 or TRBV6-3 and TRBJ2-3; no reliable D call. The CDR3 has 16 amino acids. The V gene lost 6 bases and the J gene lost 0 bases, with 16 bases spanning the gap. The V gene's germline CDR1 is MNHEY and CDR2 SVGEGT. The CDR3 protein is CASSHPLGFSTDTQYF. As DNA, the CDR3 is TGTGCCAGCAGCCATCCACTGGGATTTAGCACAGATACGCAGTATTTT.

This clonotype was observed a handful of times. This chain connects TRBV12-5 to TRBJ1-2; tentatively, D is TRBD1 (6 bases). V dropped 5 bases and J dropped 7 bases, with 14 bases sitting between them. This CDR3 contains 13 residues. Germline lookup yields CDR1 LGHNT and CDR2 FRNRAP. The CDR3 sequence is CASGASRGSGYTF. The CDR3 coding sequence is TGTGCTAGTGGTGCGTCTAGGGGGAGTGGCTACACCTTC.

This clonotype was detected a few times. The chain links TRBV5-5 to TRBJ1-1; D is undetermined. The V and J ends lost 2 bases and 4 bases respectively, with 12 bases between them. Germline V gene lookup returns CDR1 SGHKS and CDR2 YYEKEE (reference sequence). The CDR3 covers 14 residues. The chain's CDR3 is CASSFNLGRTEAFF. Here the CDR3 DNA reads TGTGCCAGCAGCTTTAATCTGGGTCGCACTGAAGCTTTCTTT. The variable domain in full, completed from reference TRBV5-5 and TRBJ1-1, reads DAGVTQSPTHLIKTRGQQVTLRCSPISGHKSVSWYQQVLGQGPQFIFQYYEKEERGRGNFPDRFSARQFPNYSSELNVNALLLGDSALYLCASSFNLGRTEAFFGQGTRLTVV.

Note on this clonotype: This sequence may be a read error, since a much larger clone differs from it by one base. The chain links TRBV4-1 to TRBJ2-5, with 13 bases matching TRBD2. The closer fit of TRBJ2-1 to the DNA end suggests the J call may be wrong. Germline lookup yields CDR1 MGHRA and CDR2 YSYEKL. This CDR3 region has 17 residues. For the CDR3, the DNA is TGCGCCAGCAGACAGGGACTAGCGGGGAGATTCCAAGAGACCCAGTTCTTC. It encodes CASRQGLAGRFQETQFF.

This chain connects TRBV29-1 to TRBJ1-5, with 8 nucleotides matching TRBD1. Germline V gene lookup returns CDR1 SQVTM and CDR2 ANQGSEA. There are 13 residues in the CDR3. The ends lost 5 bases at V and 6 bases at J; junction bases unmatched: 6. The DNA for the CDR3 is TGCAGCGTTCAGCAGGGGGCAGGTCAGCCCCAGCATTTT. It specifies CSVQQGAGQPQHF.

Worth noting for this clonotype: A much larger clone lies a single base off, so this may be a read error. J is TRBJ2-5 and V is TRBV20-1, with a tentative D call TRBD2 (6 bases). The CDR3 consists of 13 residues. V lost 0 bases, J lost 11 bases, and 16 bases lay in between. Germline CDR1 and CDR2: DFQATT and SNEGSKA (reference sequence). CDR3 in amino acids: CSARDGGENEQYF. CDR3 DNA: TGCAGTGCTAGAGATGGAGGGGAGAATGAGCAGTACTTC.

The chain couples TRBV7-2 to TRBJ2-7; tentative D call: TRBD1 (6 bases). CDR1 is SGHTA, CDR2 FQGNSA, per germline. V lost 5 bases to trimming and J lost 3 bases, with 14 bases between them. This CDR3 comprises 14 residues. CDR3 residues: CASSHRRDNYEQYF. The CDR3 DNA sequence: TGTGCCAGCAGCCATCGCCGGGACAACTACGAGCAGTACTTC.

As for this clonotype: An end of the junction differs from the germline gene, which may be a read error. V and J are TRBV7-6 and TRBJ2-3; 12 positions agree with TRBD2. The CDR3 contains 17 residues. Germline CDR1 SGHVS, CDR2 FNYEAQ. CDR3 bases: TGTACCAGCAGCTTAGGGGCTAGCGGGGGGGCCCTTAGTACGCAGTATTTT. Amino acids: CTSSLGASGGALSTQYF.

J is TRBJ2-7 and V is TRBV21-1; the table's TRBD1 call for D was not verified on the DNA. TRBV21-1 is recorded as a pseudogene. The CDR3 is made up of 16 amino acids. As DNA, the CDR3 is TGTGCCAGCAGCAACGGATTTCAGGGAAAAACTTACGAGCAGTACTTC. It yields the protein CASSNGFQGKTYEQYF.

The V call is TRBV28, the J call TRBJ1-2; tentatively, D is TRBD1 (6 bases). Germline V CDR1 and CDR2: MDHEN, SYDVKM. The CDR3 covers 12 residues. Trimming pared 3 bases from V and 8 bases from J, leaving 10 bases between. CDR3 loop: CASSFLDRGYTF. In DNA, the CDR3 is TGTGCCAGCAGTTTCCTCGACAGGGGCTACACCTTC.

This clonotype was seen a few times. The gene calls are TRBV28 and TRBJ2-7; possibly TRBD1 or TRBD2 for D (6 bases each). The ends were cut back, 5 bases at V and 6 bases at J, with 14 bases in the middle. The germline gives CDR1 MDHEN, CDR2 SYDVKM. The CDR3 length is 13 residues. The CDR3 DNA reads as TGTGCCAGCAGTGGATCACAGGGAGGCGAGCAGTACTTC. Its translation is CASSGSQGGEQYF.

This clonotype was observed a handful of times. The rearrangement links TRBV27 to TRBJ2-2, with D unresolved. V gave up 2 bases and J gave up 7 bases, with 8 bases separating them. The CDR3 contains 13 residues. Germline CDR1 reads MNHEY; CDR2 reads SMNVEV (reference sequence). The CDR3 DNA is TGTGCCAGCAGTTTAACCGGTCGCGGGGAGCTGTTTTTT. Its translation: CASSLTGRGELFF.

There are many counts of this clonotype. The CDR3 spells CASSHLGGGDNEQFF. The CDR3 nucleotides read TGTGCCAGCAGTCACCTCGGCGGGGGGGACAATGAGCAGTTCTTC. The V gene is TRBV3-1, the J gene TRBJ2-1; 9 bases agree with TRBD2. J gave up 5 bases and V 6 bases, and 8 bases lay outside the gene matches. Germline loops: CDR1 LGHDT, CDR2 YNNKEL (reference sequence). This CDR3 comprises 15 residues.

This clonotype occurred many times. The genes are TRBV3-1 and TRBJ2-3, with 9 bases matching TRBD2. The CDR3 sequence is 17 residues long. Germline CDR1 is LGHDT and CDR2 is YNNKEL (reference sequence). V shed 0 bases and J 1 base; nucleotides not matched to a gene: 5. The CDR3 is CASSQDWLAGRTDTQYF. CDR3 sequence (DNA): TGTGCCAGCAGCCAAGATTGGCTAGCGGGGCGCACAGATACGCAGTATTTT.

This clonotype was found a few times. This rearrangement joins TRBV12-3 or TRBV12-4 to TRBJ1-1; D might be TRBD1 (5 bases). The CDR3 contains 14 residues. The germline V and J ends were trimmed by 5 bases and 4 bases, with 14 bases remaining between them. CDR3 loop: CASSPAGYVTEAFF. The DNA for the CDR3 is TGTGCCAGCAGTCCAGCAGGGTACGTCACTGAAGCTTTCTTT.

In this sample, this clonotype turned up a few times. The rearrangement joins TRBV29-1 to TRBJ2-3; the D gene is possibly TRBD1 (5 bases). V shed 4 bases and J shed 2 bases, with 10 bases lying between them. The CDR3 has 13 amino acids. The germline V gene encodes CDR1 SQVTM and CDR2 ANQGSEA. The CDR3 spells CSVGGKTTDTQYF. CDR3 DNA: TGCAGCGTTGGGGGCAAAACCACAGATACGCAGTATTTT.

Only a few counts were recorded for this clonotype. The rearrangement joins TRBV20-1 to TRBJ2-1; possible D gene TRBD1, 5 bases. The germline gives CDR1 DFQATT, CDR2 SNEGSKA (reference sequence). Trimming shortened V by 5 bases and J by 8 bases, and 10 bases separated the two germline ends. This CDR3 has 11 amino acids. CDR3 bases: TGCAGTGCTTCCCAGGGTTATGAGCAGTTCTTC. Translation gives CSASQGYEQFF.